Listed below are T cell receptor beta chains from one sample, sequenced in a study of cytomegalovirus exposure and HLA in healthy donors. The protocol was immunoSEQ multiplex PCR, while the TCRdb copy is restricted to in-frame clones and leaves out a portion. This sample carries about 110,000 clones, around 70% of them seen once, and the ten largest clones take 0.79%. The material sequenced was PBMCs. The origin of the receptors is a boy between 10 and 17 years old in good health and CMV-seronegative. Each CDR3 is given with its conserved first and last residue.

V	J	CDR3
TRBV5-6	TRBJ2-2	CASSWGGLAGDPNTGELFF
TRBV29-1	TRBJ1-1	CSVEGQLLLGAFF
TRBV7-3	TRBJ2-3	CASSSGARGSADTQYF
TRBV5-1	TRBJ2-7	CASSANKDSEQYF
TRBV28	TRBJ1-4	CASSLTGRGNEKLFF
TRBV30	TRBJ2-1	CACTADSEQFF
TRBV14	TRBJ1-1	CASSELRGGDTEAFF
TRBV6-5	TRBJ2-7	CASRRQKNPTEQYF
TRBV7-3	TRBJ1-1	CASSLTAGGEAFF
TRBV18	TRBJ1-2	CASSPGQGALYGYTF
TRBV5-1	TRBJ2-5	CASSLGGGDQETQYF
TRBV29-1	TRBJ2-5	CSVDRTSGETQYF
TRBV4-1	TRBJ2-2	CASSQVAGELFF
TRBV6-5	TRBJ1-5	CASSTGGQPQHF
TRBV10-3	TRBJ2-1	CAISERGGSSYNEQFF
TRBV2	TRBJ2-2	CASSDLGLAGGELFF
TRBV2	TRBJ1-2	CASSGTGGGYGYTF
TRBV2	TRBJ2-1	CASSEGVVEYNEQFF
TRBV30	TRBJ1-3	CAWSGGTGRMGNTIYF
TRBV11-2	TRBJ1-1	CASSLVKGPRGTEAFF
TRBV28	TRBJ2-7	CASTPPRGNSGQAGYEQYF
TRBV7-7	TRBJ2-5	CASSALRETQYF
TRBV30	TRBJ2-4	CAWSRDSLAKNIQYF
TRBV6-1	TRBJ2-7	CASREGQGASYEQYF
TRBV5-6	TRBJ1-1	CASSLGHNTEAFF
TRBV4-3	TRBJ2-5	CASSQGIAGGQETQYF
TRBV9	TRBJ2-1	CASSPRSSGVGTGLGNEQFF
TRBV6-1	TRBJ2-3	CASRRQGPGQMSQYF